Sequencing of this T cell receptor (beta chain) was carried out in a study of CD8+CD57+ T cells in acquired aplastic anemia. Broader study findings: CD8+ Simpson's diversity in patients was not significantly different from that in controls.

The CDR3 is 14 residues long. Between the trimmed V and J ends, which lost 5 bases and 2 bases, there was a span of 13 bases. Germline values: CDR1 DFQATT, CDR2 SNEGSKA (reference sequence). Both TCR beta VDJ combination and CDR3 sequence profiling were carried out. Genomic DNA was the template for this profiling. TCRdb passed the reads through MiXCR, listing each CDR3 protein once. The sample shows about 200,000 distinct CDR3 sequences, approximately 60% of them seen only once. In patients chosen for sequencing, flow cytometry had shown CD8+CD57+ cell expansion. Severe acquired aplastic anemia was the diagnosis recorded for all patients. A word on this clonotype: Its antigen is not identified.

This TCR was sampled from a human donor with aplastic anemia. J is TRBJ2-1 and V is TRBV20-1; D uncertain. The sequenced sample consisted of sorted CD4+, CD8+, or CD8+CD57+ T cells (not recorded which) from PBMCs. The CDR3 is CSARTFTPYNEQFF. The CDR3 DNA reads as TGCAGTGCTCGGACCTTTACCCCCTACAATGAGCAGTTCTTC.